A selection of T cell receptor beta chains follows, all from one sample in a study of beta chain features in type 1 diabetes. TCRdb keeps only in-frame clones here, not all; method: immunoSEQ multiplex PCR. In the table there are over 650,000 clones, roughly 13% of which are singletons. The sequenced material came from naive CD4+ T cells from blood. Every receptor here comes from a man aged 18-30 years with type 1 diabetes. Both conserved end residues are part of each CDR3. A D gene is named only where the DNA matches it firmly. Some rows mark clone size as missing; the rest say once, few, many or name a class of expanded clone.

cdr3_length	v_call	clone_size	d_call	j_call	cdr3_nt	cdr3_aa
14	TRBV19	NA	TRBD1	TRBJ2-7	TGTGCCAGTAGTACACCGGACAGGGTCTACGAGCAGTACTTC	CASSTPDRVYEQYF
11	TRBV4-2	few	NA	TRBJ2-7	TGTGCCAGCAGCCAAAACCACGAGCAGTACTTC	CASSQNHEQYF
14	TRBV28	NA	NA	TRBJ2-5	TGTGCCAGCAGTAGCCGGGACTTCCAGGAGACCCAGTACTTC	CASSSRDFQETQYF
15	TRBV9	NA	NA	TRBJ2-1	TGTGCCAGCAGCCCAGGGAGGAGCTCCTACAATGAGCAGTTCTTC	CASSPGRSSYNEQFF
15	TRBV6-5	few	TRBD1	TRBJ2-1	TGTGCCAGCAAGGACGGGACAGGATTGTTCCTTGAGCAGTTCTTC	CASKDGTGLFLEQFF
12	TRBV25-1	few	NA	TRBJ2-7	TGTGCCAGCAGTGAATCAGGGAACGAGCAGTACTTC	CASSESGNEQYF
15	TRBV5-4	NA	NA	TRBJ2-1	TGTGCCAGCAGCTTGTGGGTCTCGCTGTCGGGTGAGCAGTTCTTC	CASSLWVSLSGEQFF
14	TRBV2	few	TRBD2	TRBJ2-1	TGTGCCAGCACCCGCCTAGCGGATAACAATGAGCAGTTCTTC	CASTRLADNNEQFF
15	TRBV30	NA	NA	TRBJ1-1	TGTGCCTGGAGTCTCGGAGGAACAGGGAAGACTGAAGCTTTCTTT	CAWSLGGTGKTEAFF
16	TRBV11-2	few	NA	TRBJ2-2	TGTGCCAGCAGCTTAGTATGGCAGGGCGATACCGGGGAGCTGTTTTTT	CASSLVWQGDTGELFF
14	TRBV30	few	NA	TRBJ1-4	TGTGACTGGAATGACATAGGGACCGGGGAAAAACTGTTTTTT	CDWNDIGTGEKLFF